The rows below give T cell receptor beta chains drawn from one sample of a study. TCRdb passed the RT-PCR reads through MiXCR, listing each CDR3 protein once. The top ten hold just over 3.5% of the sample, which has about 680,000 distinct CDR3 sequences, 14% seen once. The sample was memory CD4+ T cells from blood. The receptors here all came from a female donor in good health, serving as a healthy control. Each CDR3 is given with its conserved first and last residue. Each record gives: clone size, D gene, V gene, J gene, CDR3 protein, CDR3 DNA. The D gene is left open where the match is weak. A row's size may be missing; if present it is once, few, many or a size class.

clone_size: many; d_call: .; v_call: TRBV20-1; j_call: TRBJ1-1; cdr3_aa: CSALRGSEAFF; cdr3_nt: TGCAGTGCTCTCCGGGGTTCTGAAGCTTTCTTT
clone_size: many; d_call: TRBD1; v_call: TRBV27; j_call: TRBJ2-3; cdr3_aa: CASSFLPGQRSTDTQYF; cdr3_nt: TGTGCCAGCAGTTTTCTCCCGGGACAGAGAAGCACAGATACGCAGTATTTT
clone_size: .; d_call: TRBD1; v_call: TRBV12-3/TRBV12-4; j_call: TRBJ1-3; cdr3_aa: CASSLLSGTGGNTIYF; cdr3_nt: TGTGCCAGCAGCCTTCTCTCCGGGACAGGAGGAAACACCATATATTTT
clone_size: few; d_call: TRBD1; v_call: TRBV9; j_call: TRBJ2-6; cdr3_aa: CASSGRDRVRSGANVLTF; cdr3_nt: TGTGCCAGCAGCGGAAGGGACAGGGTGAGGTCTGGGGCCAACGTCCTGACTTTC
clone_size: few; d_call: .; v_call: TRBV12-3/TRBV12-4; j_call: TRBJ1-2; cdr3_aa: CASNLRGAGGYTF; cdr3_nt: TGTGCCAGCAACCTAAGGGGGGCCGGCGGCTACACCTTC
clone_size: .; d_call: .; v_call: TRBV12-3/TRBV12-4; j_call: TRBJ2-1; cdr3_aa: CASTQGGVNNEQFF; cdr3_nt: TGTGCCAGCACCCAAGGCGGGGTTAACAATGAGCAGTTCTTC
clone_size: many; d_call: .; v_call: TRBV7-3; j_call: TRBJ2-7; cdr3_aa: CASSLMGGGYYEQYF; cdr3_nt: TGTGCCAGCAGCTTAATGGGAGGGGGGTACTACGAGCAGTACTTC
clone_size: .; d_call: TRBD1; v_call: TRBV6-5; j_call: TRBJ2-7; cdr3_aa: CASSCSWIRDRSYEQYF; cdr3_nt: TGTGCCAGCAGTTGCTCGTGGATCCGGGACAGGTCCTACGAGCAGTACTTC
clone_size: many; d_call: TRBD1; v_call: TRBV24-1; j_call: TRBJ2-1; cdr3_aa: CATGTGPYNEQFF; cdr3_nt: TGTGCCACAGGGACAGGGCCCTACAATGAGCAGTTCTTC
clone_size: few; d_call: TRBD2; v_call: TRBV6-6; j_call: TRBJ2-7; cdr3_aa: CASSPLAGAYEQYF; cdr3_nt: TGTGCCAGCAGCCCACTAGCGGGAGCGTACGAGCAGTACTTC
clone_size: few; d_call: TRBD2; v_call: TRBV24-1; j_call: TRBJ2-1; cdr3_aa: CATSETTSGDNEQFF; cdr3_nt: TGTGCCACCAGTGAGACGACTAGCGGCGACAATGAGCAGTTCTTC